The sequence of this TCR beta chain was determined in a study of cytomegalovirus exposure and HLA in healthy donors. PCR employed 60 Vbeta and 13 Jbeta primers. Data came from immunoSEQ multiplex PCR; TCRdb stores just in-frame clones and leaves some out. This sample has 150,000 or so clones; approximately 80% occur once, and the top ten carry under 2%. The receptor comes from a woman aged 40-49 years in good health and CMV-seronegative. The sequenced sample was PBMCs.

The chain's CDR3 is CAISRTGVDEQYF. CDR3 nucleotides: TGTGCCATCTCAAGGACAGGGGTCGACGAGCAGTACTTC. The chain links TRBV10-3 to TRBJ2-7; 9 nucleotides agree with TRBD1. CDR1 and CDR2 from the germline V gene are ENHRY and SYGVKD. CDR3 size: 13 residues. The junction had 7 bases not matched to a gene; V was cut back by 8 bases and J by 5 bases.